This T cell receptor beta chain was obtained from a study of blood T cell repertoires in COVID-19. The CDR3 has 15 residues. V dropped 0 bases and J dropped 4; count of bases not matched to a gene: 4. Germline CDR1 reads SGHNT; CDR2 reads YYREEE (reference sequence). In the source study's methods: Amplification from reference gene primers served as the basis for estimated nucleated cell counts. Assay: immunoSEQ multiplex PCR; the TCRdb copy retains only in-frame clones and omits some. V, J and clone size derive from that table, while D and trimming were established from the DNA sequence. Of roughly 140,000 clones listed, approximately 85% are singletons.

The chain uses TRBV5-4 and TRBJ2-1; 7 bases are a match to TRBD2. The sample comprised peripheral blood. This receptor was taken from a woman aged 60 to 75 with COVID-19, enrolled during active disease. In DNA form, the CDR3 reads TGTGCCAGCAGCTTGGGACTAGCAGCTTACAATGAGCAGTTCTTC. Its protein is CASSLGLAAYNEQFF.